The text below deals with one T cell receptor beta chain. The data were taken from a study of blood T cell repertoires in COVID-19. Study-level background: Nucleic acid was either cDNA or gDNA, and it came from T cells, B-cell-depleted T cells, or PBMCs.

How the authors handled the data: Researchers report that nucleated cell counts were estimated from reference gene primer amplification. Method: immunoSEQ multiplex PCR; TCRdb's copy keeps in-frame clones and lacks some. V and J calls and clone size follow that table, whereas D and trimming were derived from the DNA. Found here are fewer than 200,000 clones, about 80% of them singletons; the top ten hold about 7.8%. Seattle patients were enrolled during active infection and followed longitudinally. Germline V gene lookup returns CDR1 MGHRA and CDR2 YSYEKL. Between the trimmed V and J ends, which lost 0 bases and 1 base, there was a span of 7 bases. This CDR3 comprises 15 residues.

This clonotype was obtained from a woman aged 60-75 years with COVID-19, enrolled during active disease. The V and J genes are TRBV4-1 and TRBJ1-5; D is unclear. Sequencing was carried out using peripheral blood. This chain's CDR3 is CASSQEVRSNQPQHF. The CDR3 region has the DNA TGCGCCAGCAGCCAAGAGGTCAGAAGCAATCAGCCCCAGCATTTT.